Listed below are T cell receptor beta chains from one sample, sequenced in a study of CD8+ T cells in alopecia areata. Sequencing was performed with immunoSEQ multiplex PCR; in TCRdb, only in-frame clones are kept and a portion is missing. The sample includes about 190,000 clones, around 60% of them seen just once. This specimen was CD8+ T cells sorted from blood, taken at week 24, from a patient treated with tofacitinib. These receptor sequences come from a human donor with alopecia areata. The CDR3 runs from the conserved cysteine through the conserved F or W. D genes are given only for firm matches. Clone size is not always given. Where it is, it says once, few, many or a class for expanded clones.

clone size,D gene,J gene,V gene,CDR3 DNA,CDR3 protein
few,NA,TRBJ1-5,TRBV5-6,TGTGCCAGCAGCCCCGGATGGGGGGGTGGACAGCCCCAGCATTTT,CASSPGWGGGQPQHF
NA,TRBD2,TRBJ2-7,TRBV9,TGTGCCAGCAGGAGAGGACTAGCGGGGTCCTACGAGCAGTACTTC,CASRRGLAGSYEQYF
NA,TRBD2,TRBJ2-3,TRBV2,TGTGCCAGCAGCCCCGGGACTAGCGGGGGGAGCACAGATACGCAGTATTTT,CASSPGTSGGSTDTQYF
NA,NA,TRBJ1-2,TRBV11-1,TGTGCCAGCAGCTTATTGCAGGGGTATGGCTACACCTTC,CASSLLQGYGYTF
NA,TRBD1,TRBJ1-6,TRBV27,TGTGCCAGCAGTTTGGGACAGGGGTCACCCCTCCACTTT,CASSLGQGSPLHF
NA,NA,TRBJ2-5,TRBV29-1,TGCAGCGTTGAGGCCTGGACCGCCCAAGAGACCCAGTACTTC,CSVEAWTAQETQYF
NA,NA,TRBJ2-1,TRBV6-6,TGTGCCACCTCTCCTGACAGATACAATGAGCAGTTCTTC,CATSPDRYNEQFF
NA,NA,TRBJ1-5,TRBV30,TGTGCCTGGAGGTCCGGCGGAGAAAGCAATCAGCCCCAGCATTTT,CAWRSGGESNQPQHF
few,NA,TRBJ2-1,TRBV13,TGTGCCAGCAGCTTAGGCAGGGAAACCTACAATGAGCAGTTCTTC,CASSLGRETYNEQFF
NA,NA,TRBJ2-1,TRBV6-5,TGTGCCAGCAGCTCGGGGGTCCAGGGCAATGAGCAGTTCTTC,CASSSGVQGNEQFF
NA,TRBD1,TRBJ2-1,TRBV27,TGTGCCAGCGGGTCGGGGACAGGGGCTTACAATGAGCAGTTCTTC,CASGSGTGAYNEQFF
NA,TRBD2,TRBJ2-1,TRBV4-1,TGCGCCAGCAGTGAGCGGGGGGGCGGGGAGCAGTTCTTC,CASSERGGGEQFF
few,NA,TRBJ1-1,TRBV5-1,TGCGCCAGCAGCTTGGAGCATCTTGGCAGGGGACGGTTGAACACTGAAGCTTTCTTT,CASSLEHLGRGRLNTEAFF
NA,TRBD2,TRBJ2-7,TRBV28,TGTGCCAGCAGTTTTTTTAGCGGGGGAGGCCCCCCTGACTACGAGCAGTACTTC,CASSFFSGGGPPDYEQYF
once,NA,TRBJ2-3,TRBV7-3,TGTGCCAGCAGCTGGGTCGGGGGTACCACAGATACGCAGTATTTT,CASSWVGGTTDTQYF
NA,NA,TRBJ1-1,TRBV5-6,TGTGCCAGCAGCCCGAACTTCCTAGGCCCCTGGAATGAAGCTTTCTTT,CASSPNFLGPWNEAFF
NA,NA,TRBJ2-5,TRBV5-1,TGCGCCAGCAGCCTACCAGGACAGCAAGAGACCCAGTACTTC,CASSLPGQQETQYF
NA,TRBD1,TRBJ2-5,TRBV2,TGTGCCAGCAGTTCCGGGACAGGGGGCCGAGAGACCCAGTACTTC,CASSSGTGGRETQYF
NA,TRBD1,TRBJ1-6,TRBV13,TGTGCCAGCAGCGGACAGGGGGCTAAGGATTCACCCCTCCACTTT,CASSGQGAKDSPLHF
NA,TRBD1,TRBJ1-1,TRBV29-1,TGCAGCGTGGATGACAGGGGGGAGTCTGAAGCTTTCTTT,CSVDDRGESEAFF
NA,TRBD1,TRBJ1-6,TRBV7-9,TGTGCCAGCAGCCCTGGACAGGCGACGGATTCACCCCTCCACTTT,CASSPGQATDSPLHF
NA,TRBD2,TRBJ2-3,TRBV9,TGTGCCAGCAGTAGCGGGGCCCCGTTCACAGATACGCAGTATTTT,CASSSGAPFTDTQYF
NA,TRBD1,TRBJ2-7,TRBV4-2,TGTGCCAGCAGCCCGACACAGGGGGCAGACGAGCAGTACTTC,CASSPTQGADEQYF
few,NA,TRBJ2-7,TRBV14,TGTGCCAGCAGCCAAGATCGCGCGCAGTACTTC,CASSQDRAQYF
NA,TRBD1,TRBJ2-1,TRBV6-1,TGTGCCAGCAGTGAGGGGACAGGGCCTGAGCAGTTCTTC,CASSEGTGPEQFF
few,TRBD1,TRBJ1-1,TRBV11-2,TGTGCCAGCAGCTCTGAATCCGGGACAGGGATGAACACTGAAGCTTTCTTT,CASSSESGTGMNTEAFF
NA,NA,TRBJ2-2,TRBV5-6,TGTGCCAGCAGCTCTCCCGGGTCTTACACCGGGGAGCTGTTTTTT,CASSSPGSYTGELFF
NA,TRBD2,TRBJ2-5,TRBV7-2,TGTGCCAGCAGCAGACGAGCTACGGGGGGGCCCGACTCCCAAGAGACCCAGTACTTC,CASSRRATGGPDSQETQYF
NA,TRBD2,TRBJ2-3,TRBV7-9,TGTGCCAGCAGCTTAGCAGCGGGGGGGCCGCTTGATACGCAGTATTTT,CASSLAAGGPLDTQYF
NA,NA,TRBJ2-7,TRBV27,TGTGCCAGCAGTTCCATGGGGGAGCAGTACTTC,CASSSMGEQYF
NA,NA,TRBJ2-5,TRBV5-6,TGTGCCAGCAGCCTCCGGGGGTTACAAGAGACCCAGTACTTC,CASSLRGLQETQYF
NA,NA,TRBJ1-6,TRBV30,TGTGCCTGTGTAGGGGCTCTAAAGAATTCACCCCTCCACTTT,CACVGALKNSPLHF
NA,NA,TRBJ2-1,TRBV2,TGTGCCAGCAGTGAAGTGGGGTCCGAGCAGTTCTTC,CASSEVGSEQFF
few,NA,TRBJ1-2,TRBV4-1,TGCGCCAGCAGCCAAGATCCGGAAAGACACTATGGCTACACCTTC,CASSQDPERHYGYTF
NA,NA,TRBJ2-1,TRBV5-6,TGTGCCAGCAGCTCCCGGGACTCCCCGTTCTTC,CASSSRDSPFF
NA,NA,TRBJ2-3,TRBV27,TGTGCCAGCAGTTTATGGGGGCAGACCACAGATACGCAGTATTTT,CASSLWGQTTDTQYF
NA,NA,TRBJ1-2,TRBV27,TGTGCCAGCAGTCCAACTATACAGGGCTGGGACTATGGCTACACCTTC,CASSPTIQGWDYGYTF
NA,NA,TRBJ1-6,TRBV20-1,TGCAGTGCTAGAGATGGGCAAGTCCTCCACTTT,CSARDGQVLHF
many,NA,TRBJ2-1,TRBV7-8,TGTGCCAGCAGCTTAAGGGGTGGGTCCCCCAATGAGCAGTTCTTC,CASSLRGGSPNEQFF
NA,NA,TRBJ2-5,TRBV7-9,TGTGCCAGCAGCTGGCCCAGGGGCCGTGAGACCCAGTACTTC,CASSWPRGRETQYF
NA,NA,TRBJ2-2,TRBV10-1,TGCGCCAGCAGTGAGTCTGGCAGGGGAACCGGGGAGCTGTTTTTT,CASSESGRGTGELFF
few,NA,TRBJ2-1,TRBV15,TGTGCCACCAGCGCAAACAATGAGCAGTTCTTC,CATSANNEQFF
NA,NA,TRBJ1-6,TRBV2,TGTGCCAGCAGTGACCCCCTAAGGGATTCACCCCTCCACTTT,CASSDPLRDSPLHF
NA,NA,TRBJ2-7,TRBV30,TGTGCCTGGAGTTTCCCCCTCGGAGCAGATCGGTACTTC,CAWSFPLGADRYF
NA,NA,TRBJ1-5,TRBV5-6,TGTGCCAGCAGTAAGGGCAATCAGCCCCAGCATTTT,CASSKGNQPQHF
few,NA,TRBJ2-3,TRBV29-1,TGCAGCGTTCCGGGTTTTTTGGTGGCAGATACGCAGTATTTT,CSVPGFLVADTQYF
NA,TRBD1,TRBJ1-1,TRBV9,TGTGCCAGCAGCCCCGAGGGGGCGCGGACTGAAGCTTTCTTT,CASSPEGARTEAFF
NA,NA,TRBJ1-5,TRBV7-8,TGTGCCAGCAGCTTGGGGGCGAATCAGCCCCAGCATTTT,CASSLGANQPQHF
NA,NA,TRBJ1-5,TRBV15,TGTGCCACCAGCAGAGATGTTTTTCAGCCCCAGCATTTT,CATSRDVFQPQHF
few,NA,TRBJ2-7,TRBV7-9,TGTGCCAGCAGCCGGCCGGGACCCATGAGCTCCTACGAGCAGTACTTC,CASSRPGPMSSYEQYF
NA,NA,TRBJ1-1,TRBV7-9,TGTGCCAGCAGCCCAAACGGACTTTGGGCTTTCTTT,CASSPNGLWAFF
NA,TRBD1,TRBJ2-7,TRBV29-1,TGCAGCGTTGAAGGGTGGGGGACAGCCACCTACGAGCAGTACTTC,CSVEGWGTATYEQYF
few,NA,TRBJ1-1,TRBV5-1,TGCGCCAGCAGATTTACCCAAGGGGCGAAGACTGAAGCTTTCTTT,CASRFTQGAKTEAFF
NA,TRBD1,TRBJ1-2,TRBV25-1,TGTGCCAGCAGTACGACGACAGGGTATGGCTACACCTTC,CASSTTTGYGYTF
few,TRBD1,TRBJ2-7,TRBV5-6,TGTGCCAGCTCGTTCGGGACAGCGAACTACGAGCAGTACTTC,CASSFGTANYEQYF
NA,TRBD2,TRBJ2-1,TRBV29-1,TGCAGCGTTGATGGAGTTGGACTAGCTAGCAATGAGCAGTTCTTC,CSVDGVGLASNEQFF
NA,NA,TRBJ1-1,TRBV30,TGTGCCTGGAGTGAAGACAGATGGAACACTGAAGCTTTCTTT,CAWSEDRWNTEAFF
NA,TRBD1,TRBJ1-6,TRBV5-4,TGTGCCAGCAGCTGGGACAGGGGTGAGTCACCCCTCCACTTT,CASSWDRGESPLHF
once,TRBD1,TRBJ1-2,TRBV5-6,TGTGCCAGCATAGACAGGGGTGCCTATGGCTACACCTTC,CASIDRGAYGYTF